This T cell receptor beta chain stems from a study of CD8 T cells in Susac syndrome. The V gene's germline CDR1 is SNHLY and CDR2 FYNNEI. The CDR3 sequence is 18 residues long. The germline V and J ends were trimmed by 6 bases and 0 bases, with 18 bases remaining between them. A quantity of about 0.5 to 1 ug RNA underwent reverse transcription using random hexamers. In TCRdb, the immunoSEQ multiplex PCR reads were re-called with MiXCR into one record per CDR3 protein. The sample holds 300,000 or so distinct CDR3 sequences, just over 90% seen once. The clonotype originates from a human donor with multiple sclerosis. The J gene is TRBJ2-6, the V gene TRBV2, with D perhaps matching TRBD1 (6 bases). Input material: CD4+ T cells from PBMCs. The CDR3 sequence is CASRRGIQGISGANVLTF. The CDR3 coding sequence is TGTGCCAGCAGGAGGGGAATACAGGGTATCTCTGGGGCCAACGTCCTGACTTTC.